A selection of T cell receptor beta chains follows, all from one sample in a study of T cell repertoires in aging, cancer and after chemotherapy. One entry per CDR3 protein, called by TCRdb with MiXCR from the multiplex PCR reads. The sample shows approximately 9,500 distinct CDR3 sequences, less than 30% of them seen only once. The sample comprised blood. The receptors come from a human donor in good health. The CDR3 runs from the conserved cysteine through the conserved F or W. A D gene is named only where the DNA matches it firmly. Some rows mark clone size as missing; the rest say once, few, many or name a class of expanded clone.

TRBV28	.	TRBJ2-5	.	TGTGCCAGCAGCCCTGCGAGAGGGGCGCGGGAGACCCAGTACTTC	CASSPARGARETQYF
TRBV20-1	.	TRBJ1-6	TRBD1	TGCAGTGCTAGAGAGGGGACAGGGGATTCACCCCTCCACTTT	CSAREGTGDSPLHF
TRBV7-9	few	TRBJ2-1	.	TGTGCCAGCAGCTTGGGGACTTATGAGCAGTTCTTC	CASSLGTYEQFF
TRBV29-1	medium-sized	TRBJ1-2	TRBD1	TGCAGCGTTGAAACAGTACAGGGGGCTAATTCCTATGGCTACACCTTC	CSVETVQGANSYGYTF
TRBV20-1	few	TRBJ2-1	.	TGCAGTGCTAGAGTAGGCGGCGGATCCTACAATGAGCAGTTCTTC	CSARVGGGSYNEQFF
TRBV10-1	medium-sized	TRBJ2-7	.	TGCGCCAGCATGCCAGGCGTGGGTGGGGAGCAGTACTTC	CASMPGVGGEQYF
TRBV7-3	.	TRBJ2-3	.	TGTGCCAGCAGCTCACTCTCAAGGTCGGCAGATACGCAGTATTTT	CASSSLSRSADTQYF
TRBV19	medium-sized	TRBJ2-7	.	TGTGCCAGTAGTACGTCTGCGGGCGAGCAGTACTTC	CASSTSAGEQYF
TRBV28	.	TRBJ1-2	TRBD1	TGTGCCAGCAGCCCGGCGGACAGGGAATTCCGTGGCTACACCTTC	CASSPADREFRGYTF
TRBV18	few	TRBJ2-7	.	TGTGCCAGCTCACCGATGGGGGAGCACGAGCAGTACTTC	CASSPMGEHEQYF
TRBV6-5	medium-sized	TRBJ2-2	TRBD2	TGTGCCAGCAGGGGACTACAAAACACCGGGGAGCTGTTTTTT	CASRGLQNTGELFF
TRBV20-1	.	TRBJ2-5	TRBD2	TGCAGACCGGGACTAGCGGGAGTTAGGGGGCAAGAGACCCAGTACTTC	CRPGLAGVRGQETQYF
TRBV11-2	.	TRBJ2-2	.	TGTGCCAGCAGCCCATCACCGAACACCGGGGAGCTGTTTTTT	CASSPSPNTGELFF
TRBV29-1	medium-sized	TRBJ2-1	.	TGCAGCGTCCTAAGCTCGAGCTCCTACAATGAGCAGTTCTTC	CSVLSSSSYNEQFF
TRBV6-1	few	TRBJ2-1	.	TGTGCCAGCTCCGTAGGGATTGGGACGGACAATGAGCAGTTCTTC	CASSVGIGTDNEQFF
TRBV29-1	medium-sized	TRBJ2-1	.	TGCAGCGTTGTAAACCGGGAGTATTCCCCTGGGCAGTTCTTC	CSVVNREYSPGQFF
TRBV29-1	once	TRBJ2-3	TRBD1	TGCAGCGTTGAAGTTTCGACAGGGGGCCCCACAGATACGCAGTATTTT	CSVEVSTGGPTDTQYF
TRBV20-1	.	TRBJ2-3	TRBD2	TGCAGTGCTAGAGATCCCTTTCAGGGAGGGAGCACAGATACGCAGTATTTT	CSARDPFQGGSTDTQYF
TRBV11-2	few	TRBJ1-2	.	TGTGCCAGCAGCTTTAGAGGTGGCTACACCTTC	CASSFRGGYTF
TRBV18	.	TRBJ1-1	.	TGTGCCAGCTCGCTCAAGGGGCGTGCCGAGACTGAAGCTTTCTTT	CASSLKGRAETEAFF
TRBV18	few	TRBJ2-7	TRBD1	TGTGCCAGCTCTCAAGGGACAGGGACGGGGGACGAGCAGTACTTC	CASSQGTGTGDEQYF
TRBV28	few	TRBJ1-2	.	TGTGCCAGCAGTCCCTCGGGCTTATCCCGGGACCGCCACACCTTC	CASSPSGLSRDRHTF
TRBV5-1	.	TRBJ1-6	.	TGCGCCAGCAGCTACCAATGGGCAGGGAGCTCCTATAATTCACCCCTCCACTTT	CASSYQWAGSSYNSPLHF
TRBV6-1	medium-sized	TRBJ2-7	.	TGTGCCAGCAGTGAATATAGGTGGGATATGGGCTACGAGCAGTACTTC	CASSEYRWDMGYEQYF
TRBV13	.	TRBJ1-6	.	TGTGCCAGCAGCTACACCGCAGGGGAATATAATTCACCCCTCCACTTT	CASSYTAGEYNSPLHF
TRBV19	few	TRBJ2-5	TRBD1	TGTGCCAGTAGTACCGGGACAGCCCTTACCCAAGAGACCCAGTACTTC	CASSTGTALTQETQYF
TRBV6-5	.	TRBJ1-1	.	TGTGCCAGCAGGAGAGCCGTTCTAGACGGGAACACTGAAGCTTTCTTT	CASRRAVLDGNTEAFF
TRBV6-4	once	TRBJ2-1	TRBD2	TGTTCCAGCAGTGAGGGACTAGCCGCCTACAATGAGCAGTTCTTC	CSSSEGLAAYNEQFF
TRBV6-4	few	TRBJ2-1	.	TGTGCCAGCAGTGACTCGGCGGGTTACAATGAGCAGTTCTTC	CASSDSAGYNEQFF
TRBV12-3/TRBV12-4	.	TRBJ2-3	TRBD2	TGTGCCAGCAGAAGACTAGCTGGGAGGGAAGATACGCAGTATTTT	CASRRLAGREDTQYF
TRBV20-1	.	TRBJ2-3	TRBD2	TGCAGTGCTAGCCCCCCCGGTACTAGCGGGAGTGGAACGCAGTATTTT	CSASPPGTSGSGTQYF
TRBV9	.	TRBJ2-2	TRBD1	TGTGCCAGCAGCCTTCAGCCGGGACAGGGGGCTGGGTCCGGGGAGCTGTTTTTT	CASSLQPGQGAGSGELFF
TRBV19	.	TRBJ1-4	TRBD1	TGTGCCAGTAGTGAACAGGGGGCGCTTGAAAAACTGTTTTTT	CASSEQGALEKLFF
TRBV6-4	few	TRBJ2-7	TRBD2	TGTGCCAGCAGCGTGGTAGGACTAGCGGACTCCTACGAGCAGTACTTC	CASSVVGLADSYEQYF
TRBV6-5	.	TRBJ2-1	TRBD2	TGTGCCAGCAGTTATAGGCGCGGGGGAGATGAGCAGTTCTTC	CASSYRRGGDEQFF
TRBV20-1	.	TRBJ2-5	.	TGCAGTGCTAGGGAAGTCCCCCAAGAGACCCAGTACTTC	CSAREVPQETQYF
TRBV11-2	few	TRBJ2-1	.	TGTGCCAGCAGCTTAGCCTTGTTGGGCGGGGGAAGGGGGGAGCAGTTCTTC	CASSLALLGGGRGEQFF
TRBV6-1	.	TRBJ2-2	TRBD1	TGTGCCAGCAATGATCACAGGGGCCGAAATATCCACCGGGAGCTGTTTTTT	CASNDHRGRNIHRELFF
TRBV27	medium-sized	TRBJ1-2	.	TGTGCCAGCAGTGACGGACTTAACTATGGCTACACCTTC	CASSDGLNYGYTF
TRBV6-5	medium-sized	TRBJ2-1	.	TGTGCCAGCAGTTACTCGATGGACTCCCAGCGCAATGAGCAGTTCTTC	CASSYSMDSQRNEQFF
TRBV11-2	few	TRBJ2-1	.	TGTGCCAGCAGCCAGGGGGGGCGGGAGACAAATGAGCAGTTCTTC	CASSQGGRETNEQFF
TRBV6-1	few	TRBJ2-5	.	TGTGCCAGCAGTGATGGACAGAACCAAGAGACCCAGTACTTC	CASSDGQNQETQYF
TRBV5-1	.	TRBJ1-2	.	TGCGCCAGCAGCTTCAGGGGTTTAGGAGGCTACACCTTC	CASSFRGLGGYTF
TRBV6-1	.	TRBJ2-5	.	TGTGCCAGCAGGGGGACGGCCCAAGAGACCCAGTACTTC	CASRGTAQETQYF
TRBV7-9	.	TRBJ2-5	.	TGTGCCAGCAGCTTAGTAGAGGACCCAGTGTACTTC	CASSLVEDPVYF
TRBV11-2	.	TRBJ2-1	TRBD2	TGTGCCAGCAGCTTAGAGGGACTAGCGGGAGGTGAGCAGTTCTTC	CASSLEGLAGGEQFF
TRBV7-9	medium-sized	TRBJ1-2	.	TGTGCCAGCAGCTTAGGACTGGCTTATGGCTACACCTTC	CASSLGLAYGYTF
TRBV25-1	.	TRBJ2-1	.	TGTGCCAGCTCTATGGAGACTAACTACAATGAGCAGTTCTTC	CASSMETNYNEQFF
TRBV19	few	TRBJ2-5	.	TGTGCCAGTAGATCAACGGGACGGGAGACCCAGTACTTC	CASRSTGRETQYF
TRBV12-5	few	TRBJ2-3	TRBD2	TGTGCTAGTGGTTTGGTTCCAGGACTAGCGGGAGATGGGGATACGCAGTATTTT	CASGLVPGLAGDGDTQYF
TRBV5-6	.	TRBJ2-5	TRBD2	TGTGCCAGCTCCAAAGTGGGGGAGGGAGAGACCCAGTACTTC	CASSKVGEGETQYF
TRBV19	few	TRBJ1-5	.	TGTGCCAGTCCCGAGCTGCGGCAGCATTTT	CASPELRQHF
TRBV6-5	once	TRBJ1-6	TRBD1	TGTGCCAGCAGCCACGGGGGCGGGACAGGGTCTTCACCCCTCCACTTT	CASSHGGGTGSSPLHF
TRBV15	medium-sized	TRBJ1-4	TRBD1	TGTGCCACCAGCCGGGGACAGTCCACTAATGAAAAACTGTTTTTT	CATSRGQSTNEKLFF
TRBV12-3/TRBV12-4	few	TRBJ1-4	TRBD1	TGTGCCAGCAGTTCTGGGTCCTGGTTACAGGGGGAAGAAAAACTGTTTTTT	CASSSGSWLQGEEKLFF